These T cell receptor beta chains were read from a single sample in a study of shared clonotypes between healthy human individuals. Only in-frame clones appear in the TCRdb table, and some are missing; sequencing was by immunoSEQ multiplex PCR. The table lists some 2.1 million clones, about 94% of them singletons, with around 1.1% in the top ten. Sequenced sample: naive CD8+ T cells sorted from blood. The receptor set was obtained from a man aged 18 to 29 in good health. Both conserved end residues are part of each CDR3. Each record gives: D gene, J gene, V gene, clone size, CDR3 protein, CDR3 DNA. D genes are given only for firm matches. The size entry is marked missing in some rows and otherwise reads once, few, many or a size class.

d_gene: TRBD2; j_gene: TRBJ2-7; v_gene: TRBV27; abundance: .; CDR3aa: CASSVLAGGPREQYF; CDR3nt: TGTGCCAGCAGTGTGCTAGCGGGAGGGCCGCGCGAGCAGTACTTC
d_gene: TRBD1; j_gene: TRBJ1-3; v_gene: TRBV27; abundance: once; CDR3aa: CASSINGQGSSGNTIYF; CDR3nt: TGTGCCAGCAGTATTAACGGACAGGGTTCTTCTGGAAACACCATATATTTT
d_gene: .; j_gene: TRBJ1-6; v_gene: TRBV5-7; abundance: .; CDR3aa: CASSLEHRVSPLHF; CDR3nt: TGTGCCAGCAGCTTGGAACACAGGGTTTCACCCCTCCACTTT
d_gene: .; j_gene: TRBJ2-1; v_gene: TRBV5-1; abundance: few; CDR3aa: CASRFTGTYNEQFF; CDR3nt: TGCGCCAGCAGGTTTACCGGCACCTACAATGAGCAGTTCTTC
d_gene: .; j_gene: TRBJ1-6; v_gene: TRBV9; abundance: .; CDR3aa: CASSVGGSSYNSPLHF; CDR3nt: TGTGCCAGCAGCGTAGGGGGGAGCTCCTATAATTCACCCCTCCACTTT
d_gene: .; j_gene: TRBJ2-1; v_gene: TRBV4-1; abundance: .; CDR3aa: CASSQDPGQAHNEQFF; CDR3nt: TGCGCCAGCAGCCAAGATCCCGGACAAGCTCACAATGAGCAGTTCTTC
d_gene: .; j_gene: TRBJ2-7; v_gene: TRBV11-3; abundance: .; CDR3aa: CASSQSLTGSHEQYF; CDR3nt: TGTGCCAGCAGCCAGAGTCTCACGGGTTCCCACGAGCAGTACTTC
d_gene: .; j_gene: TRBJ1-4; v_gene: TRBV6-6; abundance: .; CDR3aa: CASIDWRVGYEKLFF; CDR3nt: TGTGCCAGCATCGATTGGAGGGTGGGGTATGAAAAACTGTTTTTT
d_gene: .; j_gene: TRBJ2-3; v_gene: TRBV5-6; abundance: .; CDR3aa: CASSLDSLDTQYF; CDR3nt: TGTGCCAGCAGCTTGGATAGTCTAGATACGCAGTATTTT
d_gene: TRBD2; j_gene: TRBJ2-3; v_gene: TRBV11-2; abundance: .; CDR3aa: CASSFAAGGPTDTQYF; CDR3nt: TGTGCCAGCAGCTTTGCAGCGGGGGGGCCCACAGATACGCAGTATTTT
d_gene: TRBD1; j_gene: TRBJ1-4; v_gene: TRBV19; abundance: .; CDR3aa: CASSPRGQANEKLFF; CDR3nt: TGTGCCAGTAGTCCCCGCGGACAGGCTAATGAAAAACTGTTTTTT
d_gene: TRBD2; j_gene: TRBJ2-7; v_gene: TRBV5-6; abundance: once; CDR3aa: CASSSGTSGGSSYEQYF; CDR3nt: TGTGCCAGCAGCTCTGGGACTAGCGGGGGCAGCTCCTACGAGCAGTACTTC
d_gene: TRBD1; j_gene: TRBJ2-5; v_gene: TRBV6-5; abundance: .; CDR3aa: CASSYRRDRVETQYF; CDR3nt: TGTGCCAGCAGTTACCGCCGGGACAGGGTAGAGACCCAGTACTTC
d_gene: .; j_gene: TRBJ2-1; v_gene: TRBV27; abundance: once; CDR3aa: CASSVQGSYNEQFF; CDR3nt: TGTGCCAGCAGTGTCCAGGGCTCCTACAATGAGCAGTTCTTC
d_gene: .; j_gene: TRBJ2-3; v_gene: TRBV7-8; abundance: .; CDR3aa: CASRLMGGVDTQYF; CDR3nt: TGTGCCAGCAGACTCATGGGGGGCGTGGATACGCAGTATTTT
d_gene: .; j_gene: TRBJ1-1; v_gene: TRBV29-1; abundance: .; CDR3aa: CSVPGALGTEAFF; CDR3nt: TGCAGCGTCCCCGGTGCGCTGGGCACTGAAGCTTTCTTT
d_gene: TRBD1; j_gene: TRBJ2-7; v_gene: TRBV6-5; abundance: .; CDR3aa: CASRYSGTGQTYEQYF; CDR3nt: TGTGCCAGCAGGTACTCCGGGACAGGGCAAACCTACGAGCAGTACTTC
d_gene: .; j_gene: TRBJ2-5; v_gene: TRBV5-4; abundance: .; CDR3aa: CASSLIGPQETQYF; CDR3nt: TGTGCCAGCAGCTTGATCGGCCCTCAAGAGACCCAGTACTTC
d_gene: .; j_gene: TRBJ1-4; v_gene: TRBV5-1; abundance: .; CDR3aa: CASSQQGSGTNEKLFF; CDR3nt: TGCGCCAGCAGCCAACAGGGCTCCGGCACTAATGAAAAACTGTTTTTT
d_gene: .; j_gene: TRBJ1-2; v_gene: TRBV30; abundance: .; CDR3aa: CAWSLTGLTTYGYTF; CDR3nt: TGTGCCTGGAGTCTAACAGGACTGACCACCTATGGCTACACCTTC
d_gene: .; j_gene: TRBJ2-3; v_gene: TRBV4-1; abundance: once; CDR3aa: CASSQDSGVNTDTQYF; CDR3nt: TGCGCCAGCAGCCAAGATAGTGGGGTTAACACAGATACGCAGTATTTT
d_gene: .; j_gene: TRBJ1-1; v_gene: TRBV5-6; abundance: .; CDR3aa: CASSLDTEAFF; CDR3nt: TGTGCCAGCAGCCTAGACACTGAAGCTTTCTTT
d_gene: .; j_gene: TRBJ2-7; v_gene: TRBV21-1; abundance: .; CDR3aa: CASSNGKGSYEQYF; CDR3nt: TGTGCCAGCAGCAATGGGAAGGGTTCCTACGAGCAGTACTTC
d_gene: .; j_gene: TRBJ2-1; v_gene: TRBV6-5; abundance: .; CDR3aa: CASGNRVYNEQFF; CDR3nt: TGTGCCAGCGGAAACAGGGTGTACAATGAGCAGTTCTTC
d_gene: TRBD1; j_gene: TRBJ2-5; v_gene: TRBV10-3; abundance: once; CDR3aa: CAISMDRLSQETQYF; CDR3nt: TGTGCCATCAGTATGGACAGGCTAAGCCAAGAGACCCAGTACTTC
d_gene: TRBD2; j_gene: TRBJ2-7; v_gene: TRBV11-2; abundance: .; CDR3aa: CASRGISAGVLGPEQYF; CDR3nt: TGTGCCAGCAGGGGCATCTCAGCGGGAGTCCTCGGACCCGAGCAGTACTTC